This TCR beta chain was sequenced for a study of T cell changes during pregnancy in multiple sclerosis. Per germline, CDR1 MNHEY and CDR2 SVGAGI. Trimming cost V 1 base and J 5 bases; bases outside gene matches: 5. This CDR3 spans 16 amino acids. Libraries were prepared by immunoSEQ multiplex PCR; TCRdb keeps only in-frame clonotypes and omits some of them. Of around 77,000 clones detected, 91% appear once; the ten largest clones hold roughly 0.7%. The origin of this receptor is a female donor in good health, enrolled as a control in a pregnancy study. J is TRBJ1-4 and V is TRBV6-5; 9 bases are a match to TRBD1. The sequences come from peripheral blood, collected in the third trimester of pregnancy. The CDR3 coding sequence is TGTGCCAGCAGTTACTACTGGGACAGGGCGAATGAAAAACTGTTTTTT. It specifies CASSYYWDRANEKLFF.